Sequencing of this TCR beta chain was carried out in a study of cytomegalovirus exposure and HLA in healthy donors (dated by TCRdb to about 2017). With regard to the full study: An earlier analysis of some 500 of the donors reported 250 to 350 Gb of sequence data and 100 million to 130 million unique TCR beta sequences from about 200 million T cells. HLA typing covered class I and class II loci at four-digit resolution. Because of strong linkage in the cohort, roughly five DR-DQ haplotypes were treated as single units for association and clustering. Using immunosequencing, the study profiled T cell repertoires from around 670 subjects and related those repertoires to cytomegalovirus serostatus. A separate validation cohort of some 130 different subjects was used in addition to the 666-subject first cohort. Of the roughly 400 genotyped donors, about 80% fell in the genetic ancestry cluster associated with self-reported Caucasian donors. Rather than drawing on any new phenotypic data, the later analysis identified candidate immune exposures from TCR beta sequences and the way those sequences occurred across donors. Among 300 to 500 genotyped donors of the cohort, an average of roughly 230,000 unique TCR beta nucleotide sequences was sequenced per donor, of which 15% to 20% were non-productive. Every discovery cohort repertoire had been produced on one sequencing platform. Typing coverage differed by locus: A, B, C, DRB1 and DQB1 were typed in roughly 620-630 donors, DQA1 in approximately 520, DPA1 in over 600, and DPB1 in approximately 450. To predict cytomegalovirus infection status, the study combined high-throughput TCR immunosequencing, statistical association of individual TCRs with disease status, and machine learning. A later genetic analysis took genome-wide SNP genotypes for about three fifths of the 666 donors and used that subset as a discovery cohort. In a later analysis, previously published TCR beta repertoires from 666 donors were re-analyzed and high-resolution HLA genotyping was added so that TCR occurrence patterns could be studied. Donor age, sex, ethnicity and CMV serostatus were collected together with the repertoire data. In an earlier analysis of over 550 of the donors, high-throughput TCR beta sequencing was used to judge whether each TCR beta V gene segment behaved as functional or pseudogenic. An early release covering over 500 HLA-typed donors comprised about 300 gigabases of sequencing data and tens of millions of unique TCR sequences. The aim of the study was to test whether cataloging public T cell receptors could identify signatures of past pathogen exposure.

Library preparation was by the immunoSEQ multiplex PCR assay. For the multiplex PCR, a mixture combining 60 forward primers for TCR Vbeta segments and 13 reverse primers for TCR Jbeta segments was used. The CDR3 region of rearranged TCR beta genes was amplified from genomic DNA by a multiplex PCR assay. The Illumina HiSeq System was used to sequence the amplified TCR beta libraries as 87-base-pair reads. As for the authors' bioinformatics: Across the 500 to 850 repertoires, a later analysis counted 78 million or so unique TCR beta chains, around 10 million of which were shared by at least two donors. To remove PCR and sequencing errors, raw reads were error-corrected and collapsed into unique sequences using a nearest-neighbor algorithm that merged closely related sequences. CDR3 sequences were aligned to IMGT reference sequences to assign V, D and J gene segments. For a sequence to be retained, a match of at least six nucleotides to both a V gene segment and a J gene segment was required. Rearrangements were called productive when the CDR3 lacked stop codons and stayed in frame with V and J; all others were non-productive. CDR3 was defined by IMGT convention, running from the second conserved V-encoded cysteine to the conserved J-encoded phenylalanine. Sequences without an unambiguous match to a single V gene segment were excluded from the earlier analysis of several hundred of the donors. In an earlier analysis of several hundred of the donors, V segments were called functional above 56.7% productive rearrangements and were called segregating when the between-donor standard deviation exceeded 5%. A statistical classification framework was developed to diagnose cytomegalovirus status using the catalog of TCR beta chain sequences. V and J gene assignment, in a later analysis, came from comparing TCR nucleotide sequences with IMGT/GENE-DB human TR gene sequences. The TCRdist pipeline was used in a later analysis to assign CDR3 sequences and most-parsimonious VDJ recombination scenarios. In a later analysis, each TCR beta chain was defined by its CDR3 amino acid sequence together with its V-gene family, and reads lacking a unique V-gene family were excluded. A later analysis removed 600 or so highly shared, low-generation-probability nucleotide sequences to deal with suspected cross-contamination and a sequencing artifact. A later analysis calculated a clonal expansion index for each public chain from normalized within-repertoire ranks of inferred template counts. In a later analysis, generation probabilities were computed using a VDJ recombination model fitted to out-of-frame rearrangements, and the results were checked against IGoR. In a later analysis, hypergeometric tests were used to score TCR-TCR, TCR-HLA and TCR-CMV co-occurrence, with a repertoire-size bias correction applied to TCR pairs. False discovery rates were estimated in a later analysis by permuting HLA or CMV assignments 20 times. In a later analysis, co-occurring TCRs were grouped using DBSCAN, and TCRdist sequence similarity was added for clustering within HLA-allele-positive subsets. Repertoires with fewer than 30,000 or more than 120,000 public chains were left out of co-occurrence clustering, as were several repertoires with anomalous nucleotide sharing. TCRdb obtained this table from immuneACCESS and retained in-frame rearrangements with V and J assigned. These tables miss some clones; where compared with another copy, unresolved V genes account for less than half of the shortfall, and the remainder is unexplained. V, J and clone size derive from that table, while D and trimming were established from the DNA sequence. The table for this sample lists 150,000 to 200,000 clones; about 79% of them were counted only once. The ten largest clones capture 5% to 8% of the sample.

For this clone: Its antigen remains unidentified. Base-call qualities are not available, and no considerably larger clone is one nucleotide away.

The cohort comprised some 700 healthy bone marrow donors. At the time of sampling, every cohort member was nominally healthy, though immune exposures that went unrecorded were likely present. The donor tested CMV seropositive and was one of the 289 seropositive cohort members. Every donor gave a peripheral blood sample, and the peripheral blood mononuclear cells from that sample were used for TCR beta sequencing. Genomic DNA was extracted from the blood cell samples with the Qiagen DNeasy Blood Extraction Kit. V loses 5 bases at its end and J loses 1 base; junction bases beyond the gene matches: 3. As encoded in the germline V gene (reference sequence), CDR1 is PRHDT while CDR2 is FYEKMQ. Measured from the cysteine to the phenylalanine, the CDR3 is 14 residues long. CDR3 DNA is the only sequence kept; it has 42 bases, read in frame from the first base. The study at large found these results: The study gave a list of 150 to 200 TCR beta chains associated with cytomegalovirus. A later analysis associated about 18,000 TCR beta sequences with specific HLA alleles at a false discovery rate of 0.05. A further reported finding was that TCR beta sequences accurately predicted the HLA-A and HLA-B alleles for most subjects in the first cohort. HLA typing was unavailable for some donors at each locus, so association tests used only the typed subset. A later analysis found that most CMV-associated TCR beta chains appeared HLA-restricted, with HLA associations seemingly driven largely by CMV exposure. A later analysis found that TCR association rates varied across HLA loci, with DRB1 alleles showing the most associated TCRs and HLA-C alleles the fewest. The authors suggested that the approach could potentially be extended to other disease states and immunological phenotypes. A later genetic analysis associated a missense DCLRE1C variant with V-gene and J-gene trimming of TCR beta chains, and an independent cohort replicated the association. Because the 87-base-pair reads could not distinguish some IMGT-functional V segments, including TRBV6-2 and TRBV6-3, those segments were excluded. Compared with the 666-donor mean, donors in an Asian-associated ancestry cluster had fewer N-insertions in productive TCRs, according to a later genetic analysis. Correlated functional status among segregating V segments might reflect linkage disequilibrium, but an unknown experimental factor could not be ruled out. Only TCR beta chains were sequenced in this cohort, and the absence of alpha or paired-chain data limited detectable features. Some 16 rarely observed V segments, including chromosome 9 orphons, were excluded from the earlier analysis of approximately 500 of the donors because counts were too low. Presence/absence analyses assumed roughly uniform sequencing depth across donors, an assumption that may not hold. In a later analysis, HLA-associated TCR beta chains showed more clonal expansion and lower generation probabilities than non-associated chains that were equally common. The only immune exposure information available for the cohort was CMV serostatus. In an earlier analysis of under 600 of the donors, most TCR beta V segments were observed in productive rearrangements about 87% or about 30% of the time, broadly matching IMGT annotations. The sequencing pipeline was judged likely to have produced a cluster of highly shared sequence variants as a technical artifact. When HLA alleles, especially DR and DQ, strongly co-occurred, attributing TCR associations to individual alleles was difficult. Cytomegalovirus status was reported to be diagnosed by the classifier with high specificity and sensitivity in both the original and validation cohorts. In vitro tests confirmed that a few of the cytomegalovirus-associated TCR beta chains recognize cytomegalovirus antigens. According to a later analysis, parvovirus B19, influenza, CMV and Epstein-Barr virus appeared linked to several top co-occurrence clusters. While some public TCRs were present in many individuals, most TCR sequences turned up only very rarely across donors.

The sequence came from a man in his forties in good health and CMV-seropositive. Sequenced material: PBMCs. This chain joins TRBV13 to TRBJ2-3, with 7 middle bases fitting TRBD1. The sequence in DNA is TGTGCCAGCAGCCCCCAGGGGGGCACAGATACGCAGTATTTT. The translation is CASSPQGGTDTQYF.